This T cell receptor (beta chain) is from a study of T cell responses to AZD1222 COVID-19 vaccine. The data were produced by immunoSEQ multiplex PCR, yet TCRdb's version contains in-frame clones alone and is incomplete. The sample consists of about 150,000 clones, about 89% of them appearing once. Germline-derived CDR1 and CDR2 are LGHDT and YNNKEL (reference sequence). With V trimmed by 4 bases and J by 2 bases, 15 bases remained unmatched. The CDR3 contains 18 residues. Study outcomes and limitations: With two AZD1222 doses given, Spike-specific TCR breadth and depth both rose. Spike-wide coverage was observed for vaccine-associated CD4 TCRs, with dominant responses at 160-218 and 743-854.

As concerns this clone: Its antigen is as yet unknown.

This TCR was sampled from an adult who received the AZD1222 COVID-19 vaccine. The sample in question was peripheral blood, obtained 28 days after the second AZD1222 dose. The chain is built from TRBV3-1 (or the pseudogene TRBV3-2) and TRBJ2-5; TRBD1 aligns across 8 bases. The CDR3 DNA follows: TGTGCCAGCAGCCCAAGGGCAGGGGGCGTCTGGGATCAAGAGACCCAGTACTTC. Residues: CASSPRAGGVWDQETQYF.